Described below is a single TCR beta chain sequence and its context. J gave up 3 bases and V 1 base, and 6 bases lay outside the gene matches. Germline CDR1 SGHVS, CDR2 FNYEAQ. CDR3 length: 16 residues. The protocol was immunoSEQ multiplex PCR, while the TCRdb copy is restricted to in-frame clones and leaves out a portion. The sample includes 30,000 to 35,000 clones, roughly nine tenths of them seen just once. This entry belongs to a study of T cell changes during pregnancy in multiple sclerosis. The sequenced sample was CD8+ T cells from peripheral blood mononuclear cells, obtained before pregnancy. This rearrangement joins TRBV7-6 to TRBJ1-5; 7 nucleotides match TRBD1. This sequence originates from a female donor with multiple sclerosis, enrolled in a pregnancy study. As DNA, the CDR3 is TGTGCCAGCAGCTTAGAACAGGGGAGGCACAATCAGCCCCAGCATTTT. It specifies CASSLEQGRHNQPQHF.